What follows are 26 T cell receptor beta chains derived from one specimen sequenced in a study of blood T cell repertoires in COVID-19. Some clones are missing from TCRdb's copy, which holds only in-frame ones; the method was immunoSEQ multiplex PCR. The table shows more than 250,000 clones, with 85% to 90% occurring only once. The sample was peripheral blood. Source of these receptors: a woman in her 50s with COVID-19, enrolled during active disease.

This chain connects TRBV3-1 (or the pseudogene TRBV3-2) to TRBJ2-3, with 10 bases identical to TRBD2. Germline trimming cut 1 base from V and 0 bases from J; bases unmatched to any gene: 7. Germline loops: CDR1 LGHDT, CDR2 YNNKEL (reference sequence). The CDR3 has 18 residues. The CDR3 protein is CASSQGAPTSGSTDTQYF. Written as DNA, the CDR3 is TGTGCCAGCAGCCAAGGTGCCCCGACTAGCGGGAGCACAGATACGCAGTATTTT.

This chain uses TRBV10-3 with TRBJ1-1; tentative D call: TRBD1 (5 bases). Trimming cost V 3 bases and J 4 bases, with 15 bases left between them. The CDR3 has 15 residues. Per the germline V gene, CDR1 is ENHRY and CDR2 is SYGVKD. The CDR3, as DNA: TGTGCCATCAGTGATTTGGGCGGGGGTCGCACTGAAGCTTTCTTT. This translates into CAISDLGGGRTEAFF.

The J gene is TRBJ2-3, the V gene TRBV7-3, with TRBD2 matching 10 bases. The V and J ends lost 5 bases and 2 bases, in that order; junction bases with no gene match: 7. From germline, CDR1 is SGHTA and CDR2 FQGTGA. This CDR3 comprises 16 residues. CDR3 nucleotides: TGTGCCAGCAGCCAAAACGGACTAGCGGTCACAGATACGCAGTATTTT. Translating gives CASSQNGLAVTDTQYF.

This chain connects TRBV5-5 to TRBJ2-7, with TRBD1 matching 9 bases. CDR1 is SGHKS and CDR2 is YYEKEE in the germline V gene (reference sequence). The CDR3 runs 15 residues. The ends lost 2 bases at V and 3 bases at J; junction bases unmatched: 6. CDR3 bases: TGTGCCAGCAGCTTATCCGGGACAGGGATCTACGAGCAGTACTTC. Translated: CASSLSGTGIYEQYF.

The chain links TRBV30 to TRBJ1-5; D perhaps matches TRBD1 (6 bases). The CDR3 sequence is 15 residues long. V gave up 1 base and J gave up 1 base, with 11 bases separating them. The germline V gene has CDR1 GTSNPN and CDR2 SVGIG (reference sequence). CDR3 sequence (DNA): TGTGCCTGGAGTGGAACAGGGATGAGCAATCAGCCCCAGCATTTT. As protein: CAWSGTGMSNQPQHF.

The chain has TRBV29-1 and TRBJ2-3; TRBD1 matches at 8 bases. V was clipped by 6 bases and J by 9 bases; unmatched bases: 5. CDR3 size: 11 residues. CDR1 is SQVTM, CDR2 ANQGSEA, per germline. The CDR3 is CSVPTGGTQYF. The CDR3 DNA reads TGCAGCGTCCCAACAGGGGGAACGCAGTATTTT.

The genes are TRBV4-1 and TRBJ2-1, with D uncertain. The CDR3 runs 17 residues. Germline V gives CDR1 MGHRA, CDR2 YSYEKL. V was cut by 0 bases and J by 0 bases, with 12 bases left in between. CDR3 in DNA: TGCGCCAGCAGCCAAGATATTTTAGCTCTCTCCTACAATGAGCAGTTCTTC. This codes for CASSQDILALSYNEQFF.

The chain links TRBV3-1 (or the pseudogene TRBV3-2) to TRBJ1-5; D gene unclear. The CDR3 is 15 amino acids. Germline V gene data show CDR1 as LGHDT and CDR2 as YNNKEL (reference sequence). The germline V and J ends were trimmed by 1 base and 2 bases, with 9 bases remaining between them. The CDR3 DNA follows: TGTGCCAGCAGCCAAGCCGGGCGGGGCAATCAGCCCCAGCATTTT. It is translated as CASSQAGRGNQPQHF.

V usage is TRBV2 and J usage is TRBJ1-2, with a possible D match to TRBD1 (6 bases). Germline CDR1 reads SNHLY; CDR2 reads FYNNEI. The CDR3 covers 13 residues. V was pared by 4 bases and J by 4 bases, with 10 bases between. This CDR3 reads CASSGTVLYGYTF. In nucleotides, the CDR3 is TGTGCCAGCAGTGGGACAGTTCTCTATGGCTACACCTTC.

The chain is built from TRBV4-3 and TRBJ2-7, with 9 bases lining up with TRBD2. The CDR3 runs to 14 residues. V gave up 2 bases and J gave up 3 bases; unmatched junction bases: 2. Germline V gene sequence: CDR1 LGHNA, CDR2 YSLEER. The CDR3 protein is CASSQSLAGYEQYF. The CDR3 DNA reads as TGCGCCAGCAGCCAATCACTAGCGGGCTACGAGCAGTACTTC.

The rearrangement links TRBV13 to TRBJ2-1; 13 bases align to TRBD2. Trimming removed 5 bases from V and 15 bases from J; junction bases left unmatched: 7. Germline CDR1 reads PRHDT; CDR2 reads FYEKMQ (reference sequence). This CDR3 contains 13 residues. This CDR3 reads CASSTRTSGRGFF. The CDR3 DNA reads as TGTGCCAGCAGCACTAGGACTAGCGGGAGAGGGTTCTTC.

V is TRBV2 and J is TRBJ2-1; no clear D gene. V dropped 3 bases and J dropped 4 bases, with 16 bases sitting between them. The CDR3 runs to 16 residues. Germline assignment: CDR1 SNHLY and CDR2 FYNNEI. CDR3 in DNA: TGTGCCAGCAGTGACGGAGTAAGCCGAACATACAATGAGCAGTTCTTC. Protein product: CASSDGVSRTYNEQFF.

This chain connects TRBV7-9 to TRBJ2-2, with 11 bases matching TRBD1. Germline V CDR1 and CDR2: SEHNR, FQNEAQ (reference sequence). The J segment lost 2 bases and the V segment lost 3 bases, leaving 8 bases of the junction unmatched. The CDR3 length is 18 residues. The CDR3 coding sequence is TGTGCCAGCAGCTTTACAGATGGGACAGGGGGTAACACCGGGGAGCTGTTTTTT. It translates to CASSFTDGTGGNTGELFF.

The CDR3 loop reads CATSSPGTGKETQYF. CDR3 sequence (DNA): TGTGCCACCAGCAGTCCCGGGACAGGGAAAGAGACCCAGTACTTC. The rearrangement links TRBV15 to TRBJ2-5; 9 nucleotides align to TRBD1. The V gene's germline CDR1 is LNHNV and CDR2 YYDKDF (reference sequence). This CDR3 comprises 15 residues. V trimming: 3 bases; J trimming: 3 bases; junction bases outside the gene matches: 5.

J is TRBJ2-3 and V is TRBV9; tentatively, D is TRBD2 (6 bases). V was trimmed by 4 bases and J by 4 bases, leaving 16 bases between them. CDR1 is SGDLS, CDR2 YYNGEE, per germline. The length of the CDR3 is 15 residues. The CDR3 is CASSNLATAPDTQYF. The CDR3 nucleotides are TGTGCCAGCAGCAATCTAGCGACTGCCCCAGATACGCAGTATTTT.

V gene TRBV27 combines with J gene TRBJ1-2, with TRBD1 matching 8 bases. This CDR3 is 16 amino acids long. V shed 4 bases, J shed 5 bases, and the junction held 12 bases outside the gene matches. Germline V gene sequence: CDR1 MNHEY, CDR2 SMNVEV (reference sequence). CDR3 bases: TGTGCCAGCAGTTCGGTTGGGACAGGTCGAGGTTATGGCTACACCTTC. Its translation is CASSSVGTGRGYGYTF.

This clone was seen a single time. V is TRBV15 and J is TRBJ1-2; no reliable D call. The CDR3 spans 16 residues. Germline assignment: CDR1 LNHNV and CDR2 YYDKDF (reference sequence). The germline V and J ends were trimmed by 0 bases and 0 bases, with 11 bases remaining between them. CDR3 loop: CATSRDTGSPNYGYTF. The CDR3 region has the DNA TGTGCCACCAGCAGAGATACCGGGTCACCTAACTATGGCTACACCTTC.

This clone came up once. V and J are TRBV7-2 and TRBJ2-4, with a possible D match to TRBD2 (5 bases). Germline V gene data show CDR1 as SGHTA and CDR2 as FQGNSA. The CDR3 is made up of 15 amino acids. Trimming took 4 bases from V and 0 from J, leaving 10 bases between them. The CDR3 bases are TGTGCCAGCAGCTCCCCCGGGATAGCCAAAAACATTCAGTACTTC. The encoded protein is CASSSPGIAKNIQYF.

Comment on this clone: Different DNA sequences within this sample yield the same CDR3. The chain links TRBV3-1 (or the pseudogene TRBV3-2) to TRBJ2-7; D ambiguous. Trimming pared 0 bases from V and 3 bases from J, leaving 9 bases between. The CDR3 spans 14 residues. Germline V gene sequence: CDR1 LGHDT, CDR2 YNNKEL (reference sequence). The CDR3 bases are TGTGCCAGCAGCCAAGATCTATCGGGCTACGAGCAGTACTTC. Protein product: CASSQDLSGYEQYF.

This chain joins TRBV7-9 and TRBJ1-1; D unresolved. CDR3 length: 12 residues. Germline V gene sequence: CDR1 SEHNR, CDR2 FQNEAQ (reference sequence). Between the trimmed V and J ends, which lost 5 bases and 4 bases, there was a span of 8 bases. Here the CDR3 DNA reads TGTGCCAGCAGCAAAGGAGGCACTGAAGCTTTCTTT. This codes for CASSKGGTEAFF.

V gene TRBV15 combines with J gene TRBJ1-5; perhaps TRBD1 as D (5 bases). Germline lookup yields CDR1 LNHNV and CDR2 YYDKDF (reference sequence). This CDR3 region has 16 residues. Trimming took off 5 bases at V and 0 bases at J, with 14 bases between the two ends. The CDR3 protein is CATSDSLKYSNQPQHF. In nucleotides, the CDR3 is TGTGCCACCAGCGACAGCCTAAAGTATAGCAATCAGCCCCAGCATTTT.

The rearrangement uses TRBV2 and TRBJ2-7; the D gene is possibly TRBD2 (5 bases). The CDR3 runs to 14 residues. V was shortened by 4 bases and J by 2 bases, with 12 bases between the two germline ends. The germline V gene encodes CDR1 SNHLY and CDR2 FYNNEI. Written as DNA, the CDR3 is TGTGCCAGCAGTGGGGAAGCGGTTGCCTACGAGCAGTACTTC. It translates to CASSGEAVAYEQYF.

This chain links TRBV30 with TRBJ1-5, with a weak D call TRBD1 (6 bases). Trimming pared 0 bases from V and 7 bases from J, leaving 10 bases between. This CDR3 region has 13 residues. CDR1 is GTSNPN and CDR2 is SVGIG in the germline V gene (reference sequence). CDR3 DNA sequence: TGTGCCTGGAGTGTACAGGGAATACAGCCCCAGCATTTT. Translation: CAWSVQGIQPQHF. The full variable domain, with the rest looked up from reference TRBV30 and TRBJ1-5, is SQTIHQWPATLVQPVGSPLSLECTVEGTSNPNLYWYRQAAGRGLQLLFYSVGIGQISSEVPQNLSASRPQDRQFILSSKKLLLSDSGFYLCAWSVQGIQPQHFGDGTRLSIL.

The chain carries TRBV2 and TRBJ2-1, with 9 bases fitting TRBD2. The CDR3 length is 16 residues. The ends lost 5 bases at V and 3 bases at J; junction bases unmatched: 8. The germline CDR1 and CDR2 sequences are SNHLY and FYNNEI. This chain's CDR3 is CASSRVLAGDYNEQFF. Written as DNA, the CDR3 is TGTGCCAGCAGTCGTGTGTTAGCGGGAGACTACAATGAGCAGTTCTTC.

This clone was picked up one time. The chain employs TRBV9 and TRBJ2-3; 9 positions match TRBD2. The V and J ends lost 4 bases and 5 bases, in that order; junction bases with no gene match: 14. This CDR3 spans 17 amino acids. Germline V gene data show CDR1 as SGDLS and CDR2 as YYNGEE. The CDR3 coding sequence is TGTGCCAGCAGCTCGAGGGGGGTAGCGGGAGAGAGAGATACGCAGTATTTT. This gives the protein CASSSRGVAGERDTQYF.

The V gene is TRBV9, the J gene TRBJ1-3, with D tentatively TRBD1 (6 bases). Germline CDR1 is SGDLS and CDR2 is YYNGEE. Trimming pared 6 bases from V and 2 bases from J, leaving 18 bases between. CDR3 length: 16 residues. The CDR3 DNA reads as TGTGCCAGCAACCTAGGGGGAGGGGGTGCTGGAAACACCATATATTTT. Protein: CASNLGGGGAGNTIYF.